The clone carrying this T cell receptor beta chain was picked up one time. Its antigen remains unidentified. Healthy bone marrow donors made up the donors. Donors were ostensibly healthy at sampling, although undocumented immune exposures were probable. The entry originates in a study of cytomegalovirus exposure and HLA in healthy donors. The CDR3 length is 14 residues. Trimming left V 1 base short and J 6 bases short, with 15 bases between. CDR1 is GTSNPN and CDR2 is SVGIG in the germline V gene (reference sequence). The PCR made use of 60 Vbeta and 13 Jbeta primers. The table came from immunoSEQ multiplex PCR; TCRdb's copy has only in-frame clones and leaves some out. This sample has 150,000 to 200,000 clones, with roughly four fifths found just once. General study findings and limits: Sequencing depth roughly uniform across donors was assumed in presence/absence analyses. In a later analysis, TCR association rates varied by HLA locus: DRB1 most, HLA-C fewest.

Sequences were obtained from PBMCs. V usage is TRBV30 and J usage is TRBJ1-2; D might be TRBD1 (6 bases). The receptor's source is a woman aged 18-29 years in good health and CMV-seronegative. This chain's CDR3 is CAWSAGPTGHGYTF. CDR3 in DNA: TGTGCCTGGAGTGCCGGCCCGACAGGCCATGGCTACACCTTC.